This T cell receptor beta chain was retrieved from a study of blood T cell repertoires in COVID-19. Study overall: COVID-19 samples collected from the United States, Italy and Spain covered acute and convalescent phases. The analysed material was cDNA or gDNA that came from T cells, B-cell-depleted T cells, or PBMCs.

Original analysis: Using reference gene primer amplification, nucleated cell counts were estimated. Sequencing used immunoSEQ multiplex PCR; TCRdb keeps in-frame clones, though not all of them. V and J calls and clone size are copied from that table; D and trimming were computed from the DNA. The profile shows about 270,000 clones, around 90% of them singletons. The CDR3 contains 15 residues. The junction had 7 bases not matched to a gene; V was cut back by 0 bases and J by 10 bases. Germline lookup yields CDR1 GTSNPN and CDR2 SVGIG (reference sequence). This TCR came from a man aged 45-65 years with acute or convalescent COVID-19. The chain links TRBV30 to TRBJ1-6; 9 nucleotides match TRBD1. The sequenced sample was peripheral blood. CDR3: CAWSVLQGAESPLHF. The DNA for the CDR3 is TGTGCCTGGAGTGTACTACAGGGGGCCGAATCACCCCTCCACTTT.